The next 6 T cell receptor beta chains were all read from a single sample in a study of blood T cells in healthy people across ages (dated by TCRdb to between 2014 and 2017). Library creation used 5' RACE. These reads were obtained on an Illumina HiSeq 2500. The second PCR ran for about 6 to 11 cycles and used a J-beta primer mix along with a sample-barcoded 5' primer. Clones were called with MiXCR by TCRdb after fastp trimmed the public reads at Q25, and only in-frame beta chains were retained. Each CDR3 protein gets just one entry, which takes the most common genes and DNA from the rows behind it. This sample lists about 780,000 distinct CDR3 sequences; about half were detected once. The ten biggest clones cover 15% to 20% of the sample. The sequencing input was blood. The source is an elderly man in good health.

This rearrangement joins TRBV2 to TRBJ2-1, with D perhaps matching TRBD1 (5 bases). Trimming shortened V by 8 bases and J by 0 bases, and 11 bases separated the two germline ends. The CDR3 has 14 amino acids. Per germline, CDR1 SNHLY and CDR2 FYNNEI. The CDR3 DNA reads as TGTGCCAGCCACCGACAGAGCTCCTACAATGAGCAGTTCTTC. Its protein is CASHRQSSYNEQFF.

The rearrangement uses TRBV20-1 and TRBJ2-1; no definite D call. V was shortened by 0 bases and J by 2 bases, with 14 bases between the two germline ends. The CDR3 covers 16 residues. CDR1 and CDR2 (germline): DFQATT, SNEGSKA (reference sequence). The CDR3 here is CSARDPASRTYNEQFF. The DNA of the CDR3 is TGCAGTGCTAGAGATCCCGCTAGTAGGACCTACAATGAGCAGTTCTTC.

This clonotype is a singleton in its sample. V and J are TRBV7-2 and TRBJ1-5; the D gene is possibly TRBD1 (5 bases). Germline V CDR1 and CDR2: SGHTA, FQGNSA. Trimming pared 5 bases from V and 7 bases from J, leaving 15 bases between. The CDR3 extends over 14 amino acids. In DNA form, the CDR3 reads TGTGCCAGCAGCCCCCGTAGGGGTGACCAGCCCCAGCATTTT. Translation: CASSPRRGDQPQHF.

Concerning this clonotype: A read error may explain this, as a much larger clone is one base away. The chain recombines TRBV20-1 with TRBJ2-1; unclear D gene. The J call may be wrong; the DNA end is better matched by TRBJ2-7. The V gene's germline CDR1 is DFQATT and CDR2 SNEGSKA (reference sequence). This CDR3 has 15 amino acids. CDR3 amino acids: CSARDLSSSNNEQYF. The CDR3, as DNA: TGCAGTGCTAGAGATCTTAGTAGTAGTAACAATGAGCAGTACTTC.

This clonotype turned up a few times. The chain has TRBV4-1 and TRBJ1-1; 12 bases align to TRBD1. The junction had 10 bases not matched to a gene; V was cut back by 5 bases and J by 6 bases. Per the germline V gene, CDR1 is MGHRA and CDR2 is YSYEKL. There are 16 residues in the CDR3. CDR3 nucleotide sequence: TGCGCCAGCAGCACTCTTCCGGGACAGGGGGCTTCTGAAGCTTTCTTT. It is translated as CASSTLPGQGASEAFF.

The chain couples TRBV7-8 to TRBJ2-3; D ambiguous. CDR1 and CDR2 (germline): SGHVS, FQNEAQ. Trimming took off 1 base at V and 0 bases at J, with 11 bases between the two ends. This CDR3 comprises 16 residues. CDR3 nucleotides: TGTGCCAGCAGCTTAGAGCAGGTGGATAGCACAGATACGCAGTATTTT. This gives the protein CASSLEQVDSTDTQYF. Full variable domain (missing parts from reference TRBV7-8 and TRBJ2-3): GAGVSQSPRYKVAKRGQDVALRCDPISGHVSLFWYQQALGQGPEFLTYFQNEAQLDKSGLPSDRFFAERPEGSVSTLKIQRTQQEDSAVYLCASSLEQVDSTDTQYFGPGTRLTVL.